This T cell receptor beta chain came from a study of early T cells in non-severe SARS-CoV-2 infection. CDR3 size: 14 residues. Germline CDR1 MNHNY, CDR2 SVGAGI (reference sequence). Trimming left V 4 bases short and J 7 bases short, with 13 bases between. In the library, individual cDNA molecules carried attached unique molecular identifiers. TCRdb ran MiXCR on the 5' RACE reads and lists one entry per CDR3 protein. The sample holds 40,000 to 45,000 distinct CDR3 sequences; about 6% are singletons and the top ten take 20% to 25%. The TCR comes from an adult who was a healthcare worker with PCR-confirmed SARS-CoV-2 infection or an uninfected control (not recorded which). Sequencing used whole blood, obtained at baseline. The chain is built from TRBV6-6 and TRBJ1-4; the D is unclear. CDR3: CASSLGSFREKLFF. In DNA form, the CDR3 reads TGTGCCAGCAGTTTAGGGAGTTTCCGTGAAAAACTGTTTTTT.